This T cell receptor (beta chain) was found in a study of tumor-infiltrating lymphocytes in localized non-small cell lung cancer (dated by TCRdb to about 2021). Study-level background: Several histologies were represented in the cohort, which also included both smokers and never-smokers as well as patients whose samples were collected after neoadjuvant chemotherapy. Each patient provided resected tumor tissue plus uninvolved lung tissue from the same patient, with the uninvolved lung tissue described as non-adjacent to the tumor. The same patients underwent several integrated assays, with TCR sequencing performed together with flow cytometry, multiplex immunofluorescence, RNA-seq, exome sequencing and proteomics. In total, the ICON cohort consisted of over a hundred surgical patients with localized non-small cell lung cancer who had their tumors resected. The paired tumor versus uninvolved lung comparison of immunoSEQ T-cell fraction included under 60 patients. Summary of the overall study and its limitations: The TCR-derived T-cell fraction showed no difference between the flow cytometry-defined immunotypes IM1 (good prognosis) and IM2 (poor prognosis). Higher T cell infiltration in tumors than in uninvolved lung tissue was supported by TCRbeta sequencing, consistent with immunofluorescence CD3 counts. Different pieces of the same tissue were used for different assays, so technical variation could not be separated from intratumor heterogeneity. Because assay coverage varied across patients depending on available tissue quantity, TCR sequencing was performed for only a subset of the cohort. Tumor T-cell fraction from TCR sequencing was not associated with recurrence-free survival (p = 0.61).

The CDR3 has 15 amino acids, counting the end cysteine and phenylalanine. Only the CDR3 DNA stays, 45 bases, in frame from base 1. V sheds 4 bases and J sheds 4 bases, leaving 16 bases between their ends. According to the germline V gene, CDR1 reads SNHLY and CDR2 reads FYNNEI. The first patient joined ICON in early 2016, and enrollment wrapped up when the last patient was enrolled in late 2018. In a subcohort of around 72 patients, fresh tumor and matched uninvolved tissue were collected for in-depth immune analyses, with TCR sequencing among those analyses. DNA for TCR sequencing was isolated from bulk tissue, and no cell sorting was done. The T-cell fraction in tumor and uninvolved lung tissue was obtained from TCR sequencing using the immunoSEQ assay. Per the source publication's procedure: For survival analysis, patients were divided into high (upper tertile) and low (lower two tertiles) T-cell fraction groups, which were compared by log-rank test. A signed-rank test was used to check for differences in T-cell fraction between paired tumor and uninvolved lung. The table comes from immuneACCESS by way of TCRdb, which keeps in-frame sequences with V and J called. Part of the clones is missing from these tables; in studies checked, under half for an unresolved V gene and the rest for unknown reasons. V, J and clone size are taken as reported in that table, and D and trimming were inferred from the DNA itself. Present in this sample are approximately 13,000 clones, more than 65% of which were seen just once. Jointly, the top ten make up 9.4% of the sample.

As concerns this clone: Its antigen remains undetermined. No much larger clone is present one base from it, and per-base qualities are unavailable.

This chain is built from TRBV2 and TRBJ1-1, with the D gene too uncertain to name. This TCR derives from a human donor with non-small cell lung cancer. The sequenced sample consisted of lung tumor tissue. Read as DNA, the sequence is TGTGCCAGCAGTGCTCTACCCGGAGGCGGCACTGAAGCTTTCTTT. This yields the protein CASSALPGGGTEAFF.